This T cell receptor beta chain was retrieved from a study of cytomegalovirus exposure and HLA in healthy donors. Study-wide results and caveats: In a later analysis, compared with equally common non-associated chains, HLA-associated beta chains were more expanded. V- and J-gene trimming of TCR beta was linked (in a later analysis) to a missense DCLRE1C variant.

Germline trimming cut 0 bases from V and 6 bases from J; bases unmatched to any gene: 1. The length of the CDR3 is 14 residues. CDR1 and CDR2 (germline): SGHDT, YYEEEE. About this clone: Its target is not known.

PCR primers comprised 60 Vbeta and 13 Jbeta primers. Assay: immunoSEQ multiplex PCR; the TCRdb copy retains only in-frame clones and omits some. Among about 250,000 clones listed, approximately 85% were seen once. The sequence was collected from a girl aged 2-9 years in good health and CMV-seronegative. Sample: PBMCs. The rearrangement links TRBV5-6 to TRBJ2-3; 10 nucleotides align to TRBD2. As DNA, the CDR3 is TGTGCCAGCAGCTTGGTGGGACTAGCGGATACGCAGTATTTT. Amino acid sequence: CASSLVGLADTQYF.